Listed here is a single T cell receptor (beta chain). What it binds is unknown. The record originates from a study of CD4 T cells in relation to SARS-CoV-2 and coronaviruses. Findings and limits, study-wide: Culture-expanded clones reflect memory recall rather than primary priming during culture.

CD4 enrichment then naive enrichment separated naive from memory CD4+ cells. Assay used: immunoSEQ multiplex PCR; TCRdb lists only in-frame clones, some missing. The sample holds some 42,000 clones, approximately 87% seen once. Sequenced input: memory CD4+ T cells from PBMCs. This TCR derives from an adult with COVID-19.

CDR3 bases: TGTGCCAGCAGCATTAGGGTGGTCCGCACAGATACGCAGTATTTT. Encoded protein: CASSIRVVRTDTQYF. The V call is TRBV5-4, the J call TRBJ2-3; the D is unclear. From germline, CDR1 is SGHNT and CDR2 YYREEE (reference sequence). Trimming removed 4 bases from V and 1 base from J, with 13 bases in between. The CDR3 contains 15 residues.